Below, 30 T cell receptor beta chains from the same sample are listed, as sequenced in a study of cytotoxic CD8 clonotypes in ibrutinib-treated CLL (dated by TCRdb to the early 2020s). Libraries came from the immunoSEQ multiplex PCR assay. The table was pulled from immuneACCESS by TCRdb, which kept in-frame rearrangements only. Such tables lose some clones; where checked, under half of the loss comes from unresolved V genes, and the rest has no known cause. The sample records 150,000 to 250,000 clones, roughly 72% of which are singletons. Of the sample, around 15% falls within the top ten clones. The time point tag for this specimen amounts to: around 2 years on ibrutinib. Material: PBMCs, obtained after 24 months of ibrutinib treatment. The receptors were gathered from a human donor with chronic lymphocytic leukemia.

The V gene is TRBV28, the J gene TRBJ1-2, with D hard to call. This CDR3 region has 14 residues. CDR1 and CDR2 (germline): MDHEN, SYDVKM. V was cut by 5 bases and J by 4 bases, with 14 bases left in between. The CDR3 loop reads CASSKTGPSYGYTF. The CDR3 DNA sequence: TGTGCCAGCAGTAAAACCGGGCCCTCCTATGGCTACACCTTC.

J is TRBJ2-3 and V is TRBV5-6, with 7 bases fitting TRBD2. Per the germline V gene, CDR1 is SGHDT and CDR2 is YYEEEE. This CDR3 is built from 16 residues. Trimming took 1 base from V and 0 from J; bases not matched to a gene: 5. The CDR3 sequence is CASSLWWEGSTDTQYF. CDR3 DNA sequence: TGTGCCAGCAGCTTGTGGTGGGAGGGTAGCACAGATACGCAGTATTTT. Full variable domain (remainder filled in from reference TRBV5-6 and TRBJ2-3): DAGVTQSPTHLIKTRGQQVTLRCSPKSGHDTVSWYQQALGQGPQFIFQYYEEEERQRGNFPDRFSGHQFPNYSSELNVNALLLGDSALYLCASSLWWEGSTDTQYFGPGTRLTVL.

This clone was seen a few times. This chain connects TRBV27 to TRBJ2-3, with 8 bases identical to TRBD1. V was pared by 3 bases and J by 1 base, with 6 bases of the junction left unmatched. CDR1 and CDR2 (germline): MNHEY, SMNVEV (reference sequence). The CDR3 contains 16 residues. Here the CDR3 reads CASSFTTGVGTDTQYF. DNA of the CDR3: TGTGCCAGCAGTTTCACGACAGGGGTCGGCACAGATACGCAGTATTTT.

This clone has only one observation. The V call is TRBV5-1, the J call TRBJ1-4, with 9 bases identical to TRBD1. The CDR3 spans 17 residues. Germline V gene lookup returns CDR1 SGHRS and CDR2 YFSETQ. V lost 4 bases, J lost 5 bases, and 12 bases stayed unmatched. The CDR3 is CASSPDPLGTGNEKLFF. The CDR3 DNA reads TGCGCCAGCAGCCCTGATCCCTTAGGGACAGGGAATGAAAAACTGTTTTTT.

The chain employs TRBV5-1 and TRBJ2-7; D remains ambiguous. The CDR3 runs to 12 residues. V lost 1 base and J lost 2, with 4 bases in between. Germline V gene data show CDR1 as SGHRS and CDR2 as YFSETQ. The CDR3 bases are TGCGCCAGCAGCTTGCAACCCTACGAGCAGTACTTC. Translating it yields CASSLQPYEQYF.

The chain is built from TRBV5-1 and TRBJ2-1, with 13 bases fitting TRBD2. V gave up 3 bases and J gave up 5 bases; unmatched junction bases: 5. This CDR3 is built from 16 residues. Germline V gives CDR1 SGHRS, CDR2 YFSETQ. CDR3 loop: CASSSRTSGGNNEQFF. In nucleotides, the CDR3 is TGCGCCAGCAGCTCAAGGACTAGCGGGGGTAACAATGAGCAGTTCTTC.

The V and J genes are TRBV5-1 and TRBJ2-7; D perhaps matches TRBD1 (6 bases). This CDR3 spans 15 amino acids. Germline loops: CDR1 SGHRS, CDR2 YFSETQ. Trimming shortened V by 4 bases and J by 0 bases, and 14 bases separated the two germline ends. CDR3 sequence: CASSGGQHSSYEQYF. The CDR3 nucleotides read TGCGCCAGCAGCGGCGGACAGCACAGCTCCTACGAGCAGTACTTC.

V gene TRBV6-5 combines with J gene TRBJ1-3; the D is unclear. Germline CDR1 MNHEY, CDR2 SVGAGI. The CDR3 covers 15 residues. V gave up 2 bases and J gave up 0 bases, with 8 bases separating them. CDR3 nucleotide sequence: TGTGCCAGCAGTTACGCGGATAGCTCTGGAAACACCATATATTTT. Amino acid sequence: CASSYADSSGNTIYF.

The rearrangement joins TRBV5-4 to TRBJ1-1; 9 bases agree with TRBD1. Trimming took 5 bases from V and 4 from J; bases not matched to a gene: 12. The germline gives CDR1 SGHNT, CDR2 YYREEE (reference sequence). This CDR3 contains 16 residues. CDR3 in amino acids: CASRSGRDRDRTEAFF. The CDR3 DNA is TGTGCCAGCAGATCAGGCAGGGACAGGGATCGCACTGAAGCTTTCTTT.

This clone appeared a single time. The V call is TRBV30, the J call TRBJ2-1, with TRBD2 matching 8 bases. The ends lost 4 bases at V and 7 bases at J; junction bases unmatched: 9. The CDR3 runs to 14 residues. Germline CDR1 is GTSNPN and CDR2 is SVGIG (reference sequence). In nucleotides, the CDR3 is TGTGCCTGGAAAAAAGCGGGAGTAGGGAATGAGCAGTTCTTC. Amino acid sequence: CAWKKAGVGNEQFF.

V is TRBV10-3 and J is TRBJ2-7; a possible D gene is TRBD2 (6 bases). The germline V gene has CDR1 ENHRY and CDR2 SYGVKD. The CDR3 has 15 amino acids. V dropped 0 bases and J dropped 3 bases, with 12 bases sitting between them. CDR3 DNA sequence: TGTGCCATCAGTGAGTCCGGGGCGGGGTTCTACGAGCAGTACTTC. Translation gives CAISESGAGFYEQYF.

This clone has only a few counts. The chain carries TRBV27 and TRBJ2-3; TRBD2 agrees at 11 bases. V shed 7 bases and J 3 bases; nucleotides not matched to a gene: 12. Germline CDR1 reads MNHEY; CDR2 reads SMNVEV (reference sequence). The CDR3 loop spans 17 amino acids. The CDR3 loop is CASTFSGRAWGTDTQYF. The CDR3 bases are TGTGCCAGCACCTTTAGCGGGAGGGCCTGGGGGACAGATACGCAGTATTTT.

This clone was seen a few times. The V call is TRBV19, the J call TRBJ1-5, with 8 bases identical to TRBD1. J gave up 0 bases and V 5 bases, and 9 bases lay outside the gene matches. The CDR3 extends over 17 amino acids. From germline, CDR1 is LNHDA and CDR2 SQIVND (reference sequence). The CDR3 nucleotides are TGTGCCAGTAGTCCCCGGGACAGGATGTATAGCAATCAGCCCCAGCATTTT. Encoded protein: CASSPRDRMYSNQPQHF.

J is TRBJ2-1 and V is TRBV4-3; no reliable D call. V lost 0 bases and J lost 4, with 13 bases in between. The CDR3 length is 16 residues. The germline gives CDR1 LGHNA, CDR2 YSLEER. DNA for the CDR3: TGCGCCAGCAGCCAAGACTACCCAAATGGGTACAATGAGCAGTTCTTC. As protein: CASSQDYPNGYNEQFF.

This clone was detected only a few times. This chain connects TRBV10-1 to TRBJ2-1; TRBD1 matches 8 bases. There are 15 residues in the CDR3. Germline trimming cut 6 bases from V and 2 bases from J; bases unmatched to any gene: 6. The germline CDR1 and CDR2 sequences are WNHNN and SYGVQD (reference sequence). CDR3 bases: TGCGCCAGCAGACGCCGGGACAGGACCTACAATGAGCAGTTCTTC. Translation: CASRRRDRTYNEQFF.

This clone was picked up one time. The J gene is TRBJ2-1, the V gene TRBV5-1; D not certain. Trimming pared 4 bases from V and 8 bases from J, leaving 19 bases between. The CDR3 sequence is 15 residues long. The germline V gene encodes CDR1 SGHRS and CDR2 YFSETQ. The CDR3 loop reads CASSRSKGYADEQFF. The CDR3 DNA follows: TGCGCCAGCAGCCGATCTAAGGGATATGCCGATGAGCAGTTCTTC.

The V call is TRBV6-6, the J call TRBJ1-3, with D possibly TRBD1 on 5 matching bases. Germline V CDR1 and CDR2: MNHNY, SVGAGI (reference sequence). The CDR3 has 15 amino acids. V shed 2 bases and J shed 1 base, with 9 bases lying between them. The CDR3 DNA is TGTGCCAGCAGTTACCCACCAGGGTCTGGAAACACCATATATTTT. This gives the protein CASSYPPGSGNTIYF.

The chain has TRBV7-9 and TRBJ2-3, with 8 bases that match TRBD2. With V trimmed by 11 bases and J by 3 bases, 10 bases remained unmatched. CDR3 length: 14 residues. Per the germline V gene, CDR1 is SEHNR and CDR2 is FQNEAQ (reference sequence). The CDR3 loop reads CAGVGTRVTDTQYF. CDR3 nucleotides: TGTGCCGGGGTGGGGACTAGAGTTACAGATACGCAGTATTTT.

The V call is TRBV11-2, the J call TRBJ1-5; 8 bases match TRBD1. V lost 4 bases and J lost 0; bases outside the gene matches: 5. Per the germline V gene, CDR1 is SGHAT and CDR2 is FQNNGV. This CDR3 is built from 16 residues. CDR3 nucleotide sequence: TGTGCCAGCAGCTCCCAGGGGGCCGATAGCAATCAGCCCCAGCATTTT. Protein product: CASSSQGADSNQPQHF.

This clone appeared a single time. V usage is TRBV5-1 and J usage is TRBJ2-5; no reliable D call. Trimming took 4 bases from V and 4 from J, leaving 14 bases between them. The CDR3 length is 14 residues. Germline loops: CDR1 SGHRS, CDR2 YFSETQ. DNA of the CDR3: TGCGCCAGCAGCCCTTTTGGCCCCCCAGAGACCCAGTACTTC. It encodes CASSPFGPPETQYF. The full variable domain, rest sourced from reference TRBV5-1 and TRBJ2-5, is KAGVTQTPRYLIKTRGQQVTLSCSPISGHRSVSWYQQTPGQGLQFLFEYFSETQRNKGNFPGRFSGRQFSNSRSEMNVSTLELGDSALYLCASSPFGPPETQYFGPGTRLLVL.

The chain employs TRBV30 and TRBJ2-1; no firm D call. Between the trimmed V and J ends, which lost 0 bases and 0 bases, there was a span of 9 bases. CDR3 length: 15 amino acids. The V gene's germline CDR1 is GTSNPN and CDR2 SVGIG (reference sequence). The CDR3 bases are TGTGCCTGGAGTGTCCCCCCGGGCTCCTACAATGAGCAGTTCTTC. It codes for CAWSVPPGSYNEQFF.

The J gene is TRBJ1-5, the V gene TRBV5-1, with a tentative D call TRBD1 (5 bases). Trimming left V 4 bases short and J 5 bases short, with 16 bases between. The CDR3 runs 15 residues. The germline gives CDR1 SGHRS, CDR2 YFSETQ. The CDR3 coding sequence is TGCGCCAGCAGCCACAACGGGGCTTTGGATCAGCCCCAGCATTTT. It encodes CASSHNGALDQPQHF. Looking up the rest from reference TRBV5-1 and TRBJ1-5 gives the full variable domain: KAGVTQTPRYLIKTRGQQVTLSCSPISGHRSVSWYQQTPGQGLQFLFEYFSETQRNKGNFPGRFSGRQFSNSRSEMNVSTLELGDSALYLCASSHNGALDQPQHFGDGTRLSIL.

This chain uses TRBV29-1 with TRBJ2-7, with 7 positions matching TRBD2. This CDR3 region has 14 residues. V lost 1 base to trimming and J lost 3 bases; unmatched junction nucleotides: 6. Germline loops: CDR1 SQVTM, CDR2 ANQGSEA. The CDR3 protein is CSVEGTGTNYEQYF. The CDR3 DNA is TGCAGCGTTGAAGGAACCGGGACTAACTACGAGCAGTACTTC.

V and J are TRBV25-1 and TRBJ2-7; D not resolved. CDR3 size: 12 residues. Germline-derived CDR1 and CDR2 are MGHDK and SYGVNS. Trimming removed 4 bases at V and 2 bases at J, with 6 bases between. CDR3 loop: CASSGDAYEQYF. The CDR3 DNA sequence: TGTGCCAGCAGTGGTGATGCCTACGAGCAGTACTTC.

The rearrangement links TRBV5-4 to TRBJ2-5; D is perhaps TRBD1 or TRBD2 (6 bases each). V was trimmed by 4 bases and J by 3 bases, leaving 13 bases between them. Germline V gives CDR1 SGHNT, CDR2 YYREEE (reference sequence). CDR3 size: 14 residues. CDR3 coding DNA: TGTGCCAGCAGCCCCGGGGGCGTCAAAGAGACCCAGTACTTC. Amino acids: CASSPGGVKETQYF.

In this sample, this clone turned up a few times. The J gene is TRBJ1-3, the V gene TRBV5-1; no clear D. Germline CDR1 reads SGHRS; CDR2 reads YFSETQ. The V end lost 0 bases, the J end lost 2 bases, and 9 bases lay between the germline ends. The length of the CDR3 is 15 residues. CDR3 protein: CASSLARVAGNTIYF. CDR3 bases: TGCGCCAGCAGCTTGGCCCGAGTGGCTGGAAACACCATATATTTT.

The rearrangement links TRBV10-3 to TRBJ2-7, with a tentative D call TRBD1 (5 bases). Germline CDR1 and CDR2: ENHRY and SYGVKD. Between the trimmed V and J ends, which lost 3 bases and 6 bases, there was a span of 12 bases. The CDR3 spans 13 residues. The CDR3 coding sequence is TGTGCCATCAGTGATTCTCCAGGGTCCGAGCAGTACTTC. It is translated as CAISDSPGSEQYF.

CDR3 residues: CASSRPGLANSYEQYF. The DNA for the CDR3 is TGCGCCAGCAGCCGCCCGGGACTAGCGAACTCCTACGAGCAGTACTTC. V is TRBV5-1 and J is TRBJ2-7, with 10 bases matching TRBD2. Germline CDR1 is SGHRS and CDR2 is YFSETQ. Trimming cost V 4 bases and J 0 bases; bases outside gene matches: 7. The CDR3 totals 16 residues. Complete variable domain (other parts from reference TRBV5-1 and TRBJ2-7): KAGVTQTPRYLIKTRGQQVTLSCSPISGHRSVSWYQQTPGQGLQFLFEYFSETQRNKGNFPGRFSGRQFSNSRSEMNVSTLELGDSALYLCASSRPGLANSYEQYFGPGTRLTVT.

This sequence joins TRBV28 and TRBJ2-3; D unclear. CDR3 size: 14 residues. Germline V gives CDR1 MDHEN, CDR2 SYDVKM. The V end was cut by 6 bases, the J end by 5 bases, with 15 bases between. The CDR3 coding sequence is TGTGCCAGCAGCCCAGGCCTAGTGGTAGATACGCAGTATTTT. Its translation: CASSPGLVVDTQYF. Together with reference TRBV28 and TRBJ2-3, the CDR3 gives the full variable domain: DVKVTQSSRYLVKRTGEKVFLECVQDMDHENMFWYRQDPGLGLRLIYFSYDVKMKEKGDIPEGYSVSREKKERFSLILESASTNQTSMYLCASSPGLVVDTQYFGPGTRLTVL.

The chain combines TRBV6-4 with TRBJ2-1; 9 bases fit TRBD2. CDR1 and CDR2 from the germline V gene are MRHNA and SNTAGT. The J segment lost 3 bases and the V segment lost 3 bases, leaving 6 bases of the junction unmatched. The CDR3 extends over 16 amino acids. The CDR3 sequence is CASSDKASGIYNEQFF. The CDR3 region has the DNA TGTGCCAGCAGTGATAAGGCTAGCGGGATCTACAATGAGCAGTTCTTC.